This record looks at one T cell receptor beta chain sequence and its context. This record comes from a study of blood T cell repertoires in COVID-19. Study information: PBMCs, B-cell-depleted T cells, or T cells provided the cDNA or gDNA that made up the material.

Germline CDR1 MDHEN, CDR2 SYDVKM. The CDR3 is 15 residues long. V trimming: 5 bases; J trimming: 6 bases; junction bases outside the gene matches: 12. Original handling: Scientists estimated how many nucleated cells there were by amplifying reference gene primers. This table comes from immunoSEQ multiplex PCR, and its TCRdb copy is limited to in-frame clones, with some not included. The V and J calls and clone size come from that table; D and trimming were worked out from the DNA. Here the sample spans some 62,000 clones, 80% to 90% being singletons. The receptor was derived from a woman aged 60-70 years with COVID-19, enrolled during active disease. The rearrangement uses TRBV28 and TRBJ2-5; TRBD2 matches at 7 bases. The sequenced sample was peripheral blood. Written as DNA, the CDR3 is TGTGCCAGCAGTCCGATCGGGGGGAGGGGCCAGACCCAGTACTTC. This gives the protein CASSPIGGRGQTQYF. The full variable domain, with the rest looked up from reference TRBV28 and TRBJ2-5, is DVKVTQSSRYLVKRTGEKVFLECVQDMDHENMFWYRQDPGLGLRLIYFSYDVKMKEKGDIPEGYSVSREKKERFSLILESASTNQTSMYLCASSPIGGRGQTQYFGPGTRLLVL.